This section outlines one T cell receptor (beta chain) sequence together with its context. Its specificity is not known. The data are from a study of beta chain features in type 1 diabetes. Overall study findings and caveats: Type 1 diabetes patients showed fewer insertions and more deletions at VDJ junctions. Possible PCR preference for shorter templates applied equally to patients and controls. It was among patients, rather than healthy donors, that naive, central memory and Treg TCRB repertoires appeared more similar.

The study reverse transcribed the entire isolated RNA, so it sequenced expressed TCRB transcripts. The repertoire was sequenced with immunoSEQ multiplex PCR; TCRdb's copy has only in-frame clones and lacks some. This table has tens of thousands of clones, roughly 31% appearing once. Sorting that relied on CD45RO/CCR7/CD25/CD127/CD95/CD27 yielded CD4+ naive, central memory, regulatory and stem cell-like memory cells. Trimming removed 6 bases at V and 5 bases at J, with 10 bases between. The CDR3 extends over 13 amino acids. Germline CDR1 is KGHSH and CDR2 is LQKENI. The sequence was collected from a woman aged 18-30 years in good health. Sequencing used stem cell memory CD4+ T cells from blood. This chain connects TRBV18 to TRBJ2-2; TRBD2 is a possible D gene (5 bases). The CDR3 sequence is CASSVLVTGELFF. DNA of the CDR3: TGTGCCAGCTCCGTACTAGTTACCGGGGAGCTGTTTTTT.